Presented here are 8 T cell receptor beta chains from one specimen sequenced in a study of shared clonotypes between healthy human individuals. The table came from immunoSEQ multiplex PCR; TCRdb's copy has only in-frame clones and leaves some out. This repertoire shows approximately 1,000,000 clones, about 72% found once; its top ten account for roughly 0.82%. The sequenced material came from memory CD4+ T cells from PBMCs. Subset in this sample: CD45RA-negative fraction. The receptors here all came from a man aged 18 to 29 in good health. Some clones in this sample may be carry-over from other donors' samples.

The chain couples TRBV5-1 to TRBJ2-7; the D gene is possibly TRBD1 (6 bases). Germline CDR1 and CDR2: SGHRS and YFSETQ. This CDR3 is built from 13 residues. The V end was cut by 2 bases, the J end by 2 bases, with 8 bases between. CDR3 bases: TGCGCCAGCAGCTTCGAGGGGGCCTACGAGCAGTACTTC. Its translation: CASSFEGAYEQYF. Together with reference TRBV5-1 and TRBJ2-7, the CDR3 gives the full variable domain: KAGVTQTPRYLIKTRGQQVTLSCSPISGHRSVSWYQQTPGQGLQFLFEYFSETQRNKGNFPGRFSGRQFSNSRSEMNVSTLELGDSALYLCASSFEGAYEQYFGPGTRLTVT.

This clone was seen more than once but under ten times. Other DNA sequences in this sample translate to the same CDR3. The CDR3 region has the DNA TGTGCCAGCAGCTTAGTTGGGGGGATGAACACTGAAGCTTTCTTT. Protein sequence: CASSLVGGMNTEAFF. The chain combines TRBV7-2 with TRBJ1-1; a weak D match, TRBD1 (5 bases). Germline V lookup: CDR1 SGHTA, CDR2 FQGNSA. The CDR3 contains 15 residues. V was clipped by 1 base and J by 0 bases, with 9 bases between them.

The CDR3 sequence is CASSTAGRLEKYF. CDR3 sequence (DNA): TGTGCCAGCAGCACCGCGGGCCGACTAGAGAAGTACTTC. The gene calls are TRBV5-4 and TRBJ2-7, with D possibly being TRBD2 (6 bases). Looked up from germline, CDR1 is SGHNT and CDR2 is YYREEE (reference sequence). Trimming removed 4 bases at V and 11 bases at J, with 19 bases between. This CDR3 comprises 13 residues. The full variable domain, rest sourced from reference TRBV5-4 and TRBJ2-7, is ETGVTQSPTHLIKTRGQQVTLRCSSQSGHNTVSWYQQALGQGPQFIFQYYREEENGRGNFPPRFSGLQFPNYSSELNVNALELDDSALYLCASSTAGRLEKYFGPGTRLTVT.

V gene TRBV29-1 combines with J gene TRBJ1-2, with D tentatively TRBD1 (5 bases). This CDR3 spans 14 amino acids. CDR1 is SQVTM and CDR2 is ANQGSEA in the germline V gene. Trimming stripped 5 bases from V and 4 bases from J, with 17 bases between. The CDR3 nucleotides read TGCAGCGTTTTCGATAGGGGTCGGGGCTATGGCTACACCTTC. This codes for CSVFDRGRGYGYTF.

This clone was detected once. A clone one base away is much larger, so this may be a read error. Other DNA sequences of this sample code for an identical CDR3. The chain uses TRBV14 and TRBJ2-7; D is ambiguous. Germline lookup yields CDR1 SGHDN and CDR2 FVKESK. The CDR3 is 11 residues long. The V gene lost 3 bases and the J gene lost 4 bases, with 4 bases spanning the gap. The CDR3 loop is CASSQGYEQYF. The CDR3 DNA follows: TGTGCCAGCAGCCAGGGATACGAGCAGTACTTC.

V gene TRBV6-5 combines with J gene TRBJ2-1; 12 nucleotides match TRBD2. J lost 10 bases, V lost 2 bases, and 6 bases had no gene match. Germline-derived CDR1 and CDR2 are MNHEY and SVGAGI. This CDR3 is built from 15 residues. The DNA of the CDR3 is TGTGCCAGCAGTTACAACGGACTAGCGGGGACGGAGCAGTTCTTC. This encodes CASSYNGLAGTEQFF.

The genes are TRBV28 and TRBJ1-5; unclear D gene. With 4 bases removed from V and 0 bases from J, the gap between germline ends came to 13 bases. CDR3 length equals 16 residues. CDR1 is MDHEN and CDR2 is SYDVKM in the germline V gene. CDR3 DNA sequence: TGTGCCAGCAGTTATGGGTCCGTGAATAGCAATCAGCCCCAGCATTTT. Amino acid sequence: CASSYGSVNSNQPQHF.

The V gene is TRBV7-8, the J gene TRBJ2-1; D gene ambiguous. Germline V gene sequence: CDR1 SGHVS, CDR2 FQNEAQ. Deletions cut 5 bases from V and 7 bases from J, with 9 bases between. This CDR3 is 12 amino acids long. The CDR3 spells CASSTHWNEQFF. The CDR3 region has the DNA TGTGCCAGCAGCACCCATTGGAATGAGCAGTTCTTC.